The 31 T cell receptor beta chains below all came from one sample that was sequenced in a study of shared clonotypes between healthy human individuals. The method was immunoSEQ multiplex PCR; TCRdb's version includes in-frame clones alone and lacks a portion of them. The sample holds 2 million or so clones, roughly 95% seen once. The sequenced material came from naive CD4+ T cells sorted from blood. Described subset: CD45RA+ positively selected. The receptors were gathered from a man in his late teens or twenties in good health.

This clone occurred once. The CDR3 spells CASSPRTGGNTGELFF. Written as DNA, the CDR3 is TGCGCCAGCAGCCCCCGGACAGGGGGTAACACCGGGGAGCTGTTTTTT. The chain uses TRBV5-1 and TRBJ2-2; 10 positions agree with TRBD1. The junction had 5 bases not matched to a gene; V was cut back by 4 bases and J by 2 bases. From germline, CDR1 is SGHRS and CDR2 YFSETQ. The CDR3 has 16 amino acids. The complete variable domain, with remaining parts taken from reference TRBV5-1 and TRBJ2-2, reads KAGVTQTPRYLIKTRGQQVTLSCSPISGHRSVSWYQQTPGQGLQFLFEYFSETQRNKGNFPGRFSGRQFSNSRSEMNVSTLELGDSALYLCASSPRTGGNTGELFFGEGSRLTVL.

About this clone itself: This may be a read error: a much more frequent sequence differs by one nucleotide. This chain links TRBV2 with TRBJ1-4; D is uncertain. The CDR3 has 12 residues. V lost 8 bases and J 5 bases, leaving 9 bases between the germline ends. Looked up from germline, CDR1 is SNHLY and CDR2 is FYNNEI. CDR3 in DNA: TGTGCCAGCGATTTCGGAAATGAAAAACTGTTTTTT. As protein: CASDFGNEKLFF.

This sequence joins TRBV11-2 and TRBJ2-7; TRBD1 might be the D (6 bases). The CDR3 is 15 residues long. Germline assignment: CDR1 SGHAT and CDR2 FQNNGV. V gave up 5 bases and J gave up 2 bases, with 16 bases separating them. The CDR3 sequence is CASSNPRQGTYEQYF. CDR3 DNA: TGTGCCAGCAGCAACCCCCGGCAGGGGACCTACGAGCAGTACTTC.

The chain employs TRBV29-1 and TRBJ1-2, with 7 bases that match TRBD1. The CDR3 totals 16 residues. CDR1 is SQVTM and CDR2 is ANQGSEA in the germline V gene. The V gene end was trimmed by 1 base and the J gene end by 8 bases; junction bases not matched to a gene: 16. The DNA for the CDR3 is TGCAGCGTTGAAGGCTTACCCGACAGGGATCCTATAGGCTACACCTTC. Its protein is CSVEGLPDRDPIGYTF.

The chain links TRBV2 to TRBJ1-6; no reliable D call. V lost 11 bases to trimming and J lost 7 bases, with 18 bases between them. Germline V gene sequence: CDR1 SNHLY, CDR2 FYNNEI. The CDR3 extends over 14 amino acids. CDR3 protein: CAWTAGSVNSPLHF. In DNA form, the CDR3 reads TGTGCCTGGACCGCGGGGTCAGTAAATTCACCCCTCCACTTT.

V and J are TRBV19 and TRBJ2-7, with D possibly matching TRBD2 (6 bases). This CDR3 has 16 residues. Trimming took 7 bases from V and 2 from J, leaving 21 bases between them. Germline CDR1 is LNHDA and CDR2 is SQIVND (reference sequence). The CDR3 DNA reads TGTGCCAGTAAGGGACTGGCGGGGAAGGGTCCCTACGAGCAGTACTTC. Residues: CASKGLAGKGPYEQYF.

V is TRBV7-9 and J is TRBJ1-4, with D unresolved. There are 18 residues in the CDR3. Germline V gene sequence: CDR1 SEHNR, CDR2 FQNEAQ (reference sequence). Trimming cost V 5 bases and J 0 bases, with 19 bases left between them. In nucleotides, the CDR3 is TGTGCCAGCAGCACCGGCGGTGGATCAAGAGCAACTAATGAAAAACTGTTTTTT. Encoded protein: CASSTGGGSRATNEKLFF.

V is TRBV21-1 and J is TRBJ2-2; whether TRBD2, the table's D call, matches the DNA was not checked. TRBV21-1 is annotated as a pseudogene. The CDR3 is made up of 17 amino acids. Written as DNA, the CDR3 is TGTGCCAGCAGCTTTCAGCCAGGACTAGTTCCCACCGGGGAGCTGTTTTTT. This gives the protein CASSFQPGLVPTGELFF.

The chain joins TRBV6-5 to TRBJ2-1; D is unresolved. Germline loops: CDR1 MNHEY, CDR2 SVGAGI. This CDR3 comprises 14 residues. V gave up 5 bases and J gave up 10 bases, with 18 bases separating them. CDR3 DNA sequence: TGTGCCAGCAGTACAAGGGCCATCATCAACGAGCAGTTCTTC. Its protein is CASSTRAIINEQFF.

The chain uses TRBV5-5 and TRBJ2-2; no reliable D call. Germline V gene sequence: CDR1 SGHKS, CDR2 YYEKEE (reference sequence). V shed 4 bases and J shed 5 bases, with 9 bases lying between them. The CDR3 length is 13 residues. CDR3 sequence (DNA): TGTGCCAGCAGCCTTCAGGTTACCGGGGAGCTGTTTTTT. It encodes CASSLQVTGELFF.

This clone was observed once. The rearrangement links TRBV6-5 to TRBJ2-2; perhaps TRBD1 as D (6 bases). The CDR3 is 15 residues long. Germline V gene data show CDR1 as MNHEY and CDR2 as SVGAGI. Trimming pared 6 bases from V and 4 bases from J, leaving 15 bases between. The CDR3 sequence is CASSRRLQGTGELFF. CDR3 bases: TGTGCCAGCAGCCGCAGGCTACAGGGCACCGGGGAGCTGTTTTTT.

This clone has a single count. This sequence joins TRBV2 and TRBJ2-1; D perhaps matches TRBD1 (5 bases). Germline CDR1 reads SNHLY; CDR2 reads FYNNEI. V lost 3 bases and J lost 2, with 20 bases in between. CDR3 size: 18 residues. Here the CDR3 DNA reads TGTGCCAGCAGTGATCCAACGTGGGGAAGGGGCACCTACAATGAGCAGTTCTTC. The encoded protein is CASSDPTWGRGTYNEQFF.

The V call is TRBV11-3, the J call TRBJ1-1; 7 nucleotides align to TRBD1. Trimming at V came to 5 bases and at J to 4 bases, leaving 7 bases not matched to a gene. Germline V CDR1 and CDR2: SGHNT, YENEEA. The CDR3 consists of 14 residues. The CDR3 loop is CASSPGQPGTEAFF. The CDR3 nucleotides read TGTGCCAGCAGCCCGGGACAGCCAGGCACTGAAGCTTTCTTT.

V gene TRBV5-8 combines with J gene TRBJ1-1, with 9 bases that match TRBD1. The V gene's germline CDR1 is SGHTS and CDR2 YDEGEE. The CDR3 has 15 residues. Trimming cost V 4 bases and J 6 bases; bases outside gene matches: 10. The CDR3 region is CASSHLDRGIAEAFF. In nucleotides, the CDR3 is TGTGCCAGCAGCCATCTGGACAGGGGAATCGCTGAAGCTTTCTTT.

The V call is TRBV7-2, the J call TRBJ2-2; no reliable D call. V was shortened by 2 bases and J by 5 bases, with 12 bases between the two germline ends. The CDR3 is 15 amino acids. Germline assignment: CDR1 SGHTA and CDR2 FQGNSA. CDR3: CASSLSQQVTGELFF. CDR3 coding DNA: TGTGCCAGCAGCTTATCCCAGCAAGTTACCGGGGAGCTGTTTTTT. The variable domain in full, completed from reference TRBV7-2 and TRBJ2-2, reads GAGVSQSPSNKVTEKGKDVELRCDPISGHTALYWYRQSLGQGLEFLIYFQGNSAPDKSGLPSDRFSAERTGGSVSTLTIQRTQQEDSAVYLCASSLSQQVTGELFFGEGSRLTVL.

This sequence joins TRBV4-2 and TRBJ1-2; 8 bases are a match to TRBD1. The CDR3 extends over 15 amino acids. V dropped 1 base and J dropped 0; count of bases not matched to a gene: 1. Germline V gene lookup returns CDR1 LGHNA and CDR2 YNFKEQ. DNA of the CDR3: TGTGCCAGCAGCCAAGGGACAGGGCCTAACTATGGCTACACCTTC. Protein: CASSQGTGPNYGYTF.

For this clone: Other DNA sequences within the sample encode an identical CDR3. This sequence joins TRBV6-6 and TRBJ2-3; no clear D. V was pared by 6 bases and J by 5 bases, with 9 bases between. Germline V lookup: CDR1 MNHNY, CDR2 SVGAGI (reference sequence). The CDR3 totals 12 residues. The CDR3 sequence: CASSSQRDTQYF. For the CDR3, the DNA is TGTGCCAGCAGCTCTCAAAGAGATACGCAGTATTTT.

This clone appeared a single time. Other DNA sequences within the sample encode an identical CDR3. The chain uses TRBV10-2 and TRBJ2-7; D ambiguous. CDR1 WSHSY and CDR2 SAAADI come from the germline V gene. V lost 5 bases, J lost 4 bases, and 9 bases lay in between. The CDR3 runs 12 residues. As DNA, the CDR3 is TGCGCCAGCAGTCCACCAAGTTACGAGCAGTACTTC. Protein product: CASSPPSYEQYF.

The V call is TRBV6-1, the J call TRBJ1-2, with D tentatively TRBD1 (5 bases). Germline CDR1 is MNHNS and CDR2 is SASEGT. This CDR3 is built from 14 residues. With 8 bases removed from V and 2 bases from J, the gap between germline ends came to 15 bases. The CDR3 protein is CASVGRQINYGYTF. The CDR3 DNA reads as TGTGCCAGCGTGGGAAGACAGATCAACTATGGCTACACCTTC.

CDR3: CASSLGASEYNEQFF. The CDR3 DNA follows: TGTGCCAGCAGCTTAGGCGCTAGCGAGTACAATGAGCAGTTCTTC. The chain is built from TRBV7-2 and TRBJ2-1, with a weak D call TRBD2 (6 bases). Germline V gives CDR1 SGHTA, CDR2 FQGNSA. The CDR3 length is 15 residues. The V end was cut by 1 base, the J end by 4 bases, with 11 bases between. Based on the CDR3 plus reference TRBV7-2 and TRBJ2-1, the full variable domain is GAGVSQSPSNKVTEKGKDVELRCDPISGHTALYWYRQSLGQGLEFLIYFQGNSAPDKSGLPSDRFSAERTGGSVSTLTIQRTQQEDSAVYLCASSLGASEYNEQFFGPGTRLTVL.

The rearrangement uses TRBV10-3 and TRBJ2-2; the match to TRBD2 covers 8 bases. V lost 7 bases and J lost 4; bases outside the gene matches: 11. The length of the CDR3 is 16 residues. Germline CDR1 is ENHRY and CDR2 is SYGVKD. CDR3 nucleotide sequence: TGTGCCATCACCTACATGGCGGGGGGTACCACCGGGGAGCTGTTTTTT. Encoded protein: CAITYMAGGTTGELFF.

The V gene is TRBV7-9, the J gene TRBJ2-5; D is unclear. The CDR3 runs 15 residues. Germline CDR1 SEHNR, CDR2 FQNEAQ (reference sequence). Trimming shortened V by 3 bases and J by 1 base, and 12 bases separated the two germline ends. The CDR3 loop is CASSFGRRIQETQYF. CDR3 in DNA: TGTGCCAGCAGCTTTGGCCGACGGATCCAAGAGACCCAGTACTTC.

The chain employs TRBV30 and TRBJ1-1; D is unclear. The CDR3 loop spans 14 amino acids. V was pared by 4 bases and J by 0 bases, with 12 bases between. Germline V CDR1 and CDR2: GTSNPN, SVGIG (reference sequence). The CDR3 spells CAWKPGSLNTEAFF. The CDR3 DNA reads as TGTGCCTGGAAACCCGGCAGTTTGAACACTGAAGCTTTCTTT.

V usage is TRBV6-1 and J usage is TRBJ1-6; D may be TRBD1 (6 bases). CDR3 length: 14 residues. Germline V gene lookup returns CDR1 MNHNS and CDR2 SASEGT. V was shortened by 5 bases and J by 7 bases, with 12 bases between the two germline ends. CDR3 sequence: CASSIITGNSPLHF. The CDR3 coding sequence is TGTGCCAGCAGTATTATTACAGGGAATTCACCCCTCCACTTT.

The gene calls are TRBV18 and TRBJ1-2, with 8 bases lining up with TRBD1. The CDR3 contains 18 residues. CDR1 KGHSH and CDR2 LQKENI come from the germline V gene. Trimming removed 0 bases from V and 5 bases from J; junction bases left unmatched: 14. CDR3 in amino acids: CASSPPGTGPSERYGYTF. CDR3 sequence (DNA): TGTGCCAGCTCACCACCGGGGACAGGACCTTCCGAACGGTATGGCTACACCTTC.

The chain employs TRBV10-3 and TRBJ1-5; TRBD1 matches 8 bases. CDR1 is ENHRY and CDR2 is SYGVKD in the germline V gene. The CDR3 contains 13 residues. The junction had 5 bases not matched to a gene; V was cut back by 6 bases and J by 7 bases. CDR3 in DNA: TGTGCCATCAGGGACAGGGTGATGCAGCCCCAGCATTTT. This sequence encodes CAIRDRVMQPQHF.

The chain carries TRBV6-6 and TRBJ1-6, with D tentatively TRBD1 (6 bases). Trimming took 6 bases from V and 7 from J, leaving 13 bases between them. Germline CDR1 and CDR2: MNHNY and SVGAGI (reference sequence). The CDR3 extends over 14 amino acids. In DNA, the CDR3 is TGTGCCAGCAGCGCGAGGGGGGAAAATTCACCCCTCCACTTT. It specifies CASSARGENSPLHF.

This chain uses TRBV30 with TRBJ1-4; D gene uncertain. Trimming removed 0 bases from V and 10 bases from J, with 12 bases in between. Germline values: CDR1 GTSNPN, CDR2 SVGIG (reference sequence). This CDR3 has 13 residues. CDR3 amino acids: CAWSVGVSRKLFF. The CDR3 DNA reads TGTGCCTGGAGTGTAGGCGTCTCCCGAAAACTGTTTTTT.

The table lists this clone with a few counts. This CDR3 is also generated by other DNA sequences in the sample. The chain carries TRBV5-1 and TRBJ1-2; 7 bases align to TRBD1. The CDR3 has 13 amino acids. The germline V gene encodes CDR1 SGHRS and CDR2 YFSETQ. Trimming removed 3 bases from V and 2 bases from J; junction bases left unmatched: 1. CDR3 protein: CASSSGQNYGYTF. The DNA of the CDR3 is TGCGCCAGCAGCTCGGGACAGAACTATGGCTACACCTTC. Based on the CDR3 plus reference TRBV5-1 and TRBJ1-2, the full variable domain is KAGVTQTPRYLIKTRGQQVTLSCSPISGHRSVSWYQQTPGQGLQFLFEYFSETQRNKGNFPGRFSGRQFSNSRSEMNVSTLELGDSALYLCASSSGQNYGYTFGSGTRLTVV.

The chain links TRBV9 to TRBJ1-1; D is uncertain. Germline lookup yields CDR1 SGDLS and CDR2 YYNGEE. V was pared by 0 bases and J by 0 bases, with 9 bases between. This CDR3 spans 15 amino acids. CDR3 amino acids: CASSVEPRMNTEAFF. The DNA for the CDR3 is TGTGCCAGCAGCGTAGAACCAAGAATGAACACTGAAGCTTTCTTT.

The CDR3 DNA is TGTGCCAGCAGCTTAATAAAGGAGGTTGCCGGGGAGCTGTTTTTT. Encoded protein: CASSLIKEVAGELFF. V gene TRBV7-2 combines with J gene TRBJ2-2; TRBD2 is a possible D gene (5 bases). Deletions cut 2 bases from V and 6 bases from J, with 13 bases between. The CDR3 is 15 amino acids. The germline CDR1 and CDR2 sequences are SGHTA and FQGNSA.